A selection of T cell receptor beta chains follows, all from one sample in a study of vaccination effects on CD4 cells after COVID-19. Sequencing used immunoSEQ multiplex PCR; TCRdb keeps in-frame clones, though not all of them. Of approximately 40,000 clones listed, roughly 73% are singletons. These receptors lack a known antigen. Sequenced material: CD4+ T cells from PBMCs cultured with a peptide pool, taken before COVID-19 vaccination. These receptors originate from a human donor who had a prior SARS-CoV-2 infection. The CDR3 runs from the conserved cysteine through the conserved F or W. A D gene is named only where the DNA matches it firmly. Part of the rows lack a size; the others show once, few, many or a class for expanded clones.

j_call: TRBJ1-5
v_call: TRBV5-1
clone_size: -
d_call: -
cdr3_aa: CASSLGGNSNQPQHF
cdr3_nt: TGCGCCAGCAGCTTGGGAGGTAATAGCAATCAGCCCCAGCATTTT

j_call: TRBJ1-3
v_call: TRBV7-3
clone_size: once
d_call: -
cdr3_aa: CASSLRGPGDTIYF
cdr3_nt: TGTGCCAGCAGCTTACGAGGTCCAGGGGACACCATATATTTT

j_call: TRBJ2-3
v_call: TRBV7-3
clone_size: -
d_call: -
cdr3_aa: CASSVTGGLTDTQYF
cdr3_nt: TGTGCCAGCAGCGTAACAGGGGGACTAACAGATACGCAGTATTTT

j_call: TRBJ1-1
v_call: TRBV11-2
clone_size: -
d_call: -
cdr3_aa: CASSLDGDTEAFF
cdr3_nt: TGTGCCAGCAGCTTAGACGGAGACACTGAAGCTTTCTTT

j_call: TRBJ2-7
v_call: TRBV5-8
clone_size: -
d_call: TRBD2
cdr3_aa: CASSFSIIAGGSPYEQYF
cdr3_nt: TGTGCCAGCAGCTTCAGCATAATAGCGGGAGGCTCTCCCTACGAGCAGTACTTC

j_call: TRBJ2-1
v_call: TRBV7-2
clone_size: few
d_call: -
cdr3_aa: CASSLAFRWGEQFF
cdr3_nt: TGTGCCAGCAGCTTAGCGTTTAGGTGGGGTGAGCAGTTCTTC

j_call: TRBJ2-7
v_call: TRBV5-5
clone_size: -
d_call: -
cdr3_aa: CASSRSDTYEQYF
cdr3_nt: TGTGCCAGCAGTCGTTCGGACACATACGAGCAGTACTTC

j_call: TRBJ2-2
v_call: TRBV19
clone_size: once
d_call: -
cdr3_aa: CASSRLDGRNPGELFF
cdr3_nt: TGTGCCAGTAGTCGGCTGGACGGCCGAAACCCCGGGGAGCTGTTTTTT

j_call: TRBJ1-6
v_call: TRBV7-3
clone_size: -
d_call: TRBD1
cdr3_aa: CASSADSGGSSPLHF
cdr3_nt: TGTGCCAGCAGCGCAGATTCAGGGGGAAGTTCACCCCTCCACTTT

j_call: TRBJ2-1
v_call: TRBV7-2
clone_size: -
d_call: TRBD2
cdr3_aa: CASSLVVAGGHNEQFF
cdr3_nt: TGTGCCAGCAGCTTAGTTGTAGCGGGAGGACACAATGAGCAGTTCTTC

j_call: TRBJ1-2
v_call: TRBV3-1/TRBV3-2
clone_size: -
d_call: TRBD1
cdr3_aa: CASSLLQGGNYGYTF
cdr3_nt: TGTGCCAGCAGCCTATTACAGGGGGGGAACTATGGCTACACCTTC

j_call: TRBJ2-5
v_call: TRBV7-9
clone_size: few
d_call: -
cdr3_aa: CASSLAAAETQYF
cdr3_nt: TGTGCCAGCAGCCTCGCGGCGGCTGAGACCCAGTACTTC

j_call: TRBJ1-2
v_call: TRBV5-1
clone_size: -
d_call: -
cdr3_aa: CASSLAPGRLNYGYTF
cdr3_nt: TGCGCCAGCAGCTTGGCCCCGGGCAGGCTCAACTATGGCTACACCTTC

j_call: TRBJ2-1
v_call: TRBV5-1
clone_size: -
d_call: TRBD2
cdr3_aa: CASSLAGGPPDEQFF
cdr3_nt: TGCGCCAGCAGCTTGGCGGGAGGGCCCCCGGATGAGCAGTTCTTC

j_call: TRBJ2-2
v_call: TRBV6-1
clone_size: -
d_call: -
cdr3_aa: CASSDKYKGTGELFF
cdr3_nt: TGTGCCAGCAGTGACAAGTATAAGGGAACCGGGGAGCTGTTTTTT

j_call: TRBJ1-2
v_call: TRBV19
clone_size: once
d_call: -
cdr3_aa: CASSMAGTGVYGYTF
cdr3_nt: TGTGCCAGTAGTATGGCCGGGACGGGGGTCTATGGCTACACCTTC

j_call: TRBJ2-7
v_call: TRBV5-4
clone_size: -
d_call: TRBD1
cdr3_aa: CASSLQGVSYEQYF
cdr3_nt: TGTGCCAGCAGCTTACAGGGGGTCTCCTACGAGCAGTACTTC

j_call: TRBJ1-5
v_call: TRBV29-1
clone_size: -
d_call: TRBD1
cdr3_aa: CSVRTGDNQPQHF
cdr3_nt: TGCAGCGTGCGGACAGGGGATAATCAGCCCCAGCATTTT

j_call: TRBJ2-3
v_call: TRBV6-5
clone_size: -
d_call: TRBD2
cdr3_aa: CASRLAGSTDTQYF
cdr3_nt: TGTGCCAGCAGACTAGCGGGATCCACAGATACGCAGTATTTT

j_call: TRBJ2-3
v_call: TRBV4-3
clone_size: -
d_call: -
cdr3_aa: CASSPRDNTDTQYF
cdr3_nt: TGCGCCAGCAGCCCACGGGACAACACAGATACGCAGTATTTT

j_call: TRBJ2-7
v_call: TRBV5-8
clone_size: few
d_call: -
cdr3_aa: CASSLAAPGAYEQYF
cdr3_nt: TGTGCCAGCAGCCTGGCAGCCCCGGGGGCCTACGAGCAGTACTTC

j_call: TRBJ2-7
v_call: TRBV27
clone_size: -
d_call: -
cdr3_aa: CASRRLGGGSSYEQYF
cdr3_nt: TGTGCCAGCAGGCGACTCGGGGGTGGGAGCTCCTACGAGCAGTACTTC

j_call: TRBJ2-2
v_call: TRBV2
clone_size: -
d_call: -
cdr3_aa: CASSQGRAGELFF
cdr3_nt: TGTGCCAGCAGTCAAGGACGCGCCGGGGAGCTGTTTTTT

j_call: TRBJ2-1
v_call: TRBV5-1
clone_size: -
d_call: -
cdr3_aa: CASSRSSYNEQFF
cdr3_nt: TGCGCCAGCAGCCGCTCCTCCTACAATGAGCAGTTCTTC

j_call: TRBJ1-4
v_call: TRBV30
clone_size: medium-sized
d_call: -
cdr3_aa: CAWKGVGEKLFF
cdr3_nt: TGTGCCTGGAAAGGGGTTGGGGAAAAACTGTTTTTT

j_call: TRBJ1-4
v_call: TRBV4-1
clone_size: -
d_call: -
cdr3_aa: CASSQWVPLARVGEKLFF
cdr3_nt: TGCGCCAGCAGCCAGTGGGTCCCTTTAGCCAGGGTTGGAGAAAAACTGTTTTTT

j_call: TRBJ2-3
v_call: TRBV6-5
clone_size: -
d_call: -
cdr3_aa: CATLDSGQDTQYF
cdr3_nt: TGTGCCACCCTGGACTCGGGGCAAGATACGCAGTATTTT

j_call: TRBJ1-2
v_call: TRBV27
clone_size: -
d_call: TRBD1
cdr3_aa: CASSFGQGVRYGYTF
cdr3_nt: TGTGCCAGCAGTTTCGGACAGGGGGTTCGCTATGGCTACACCTTC

j_call: TRBJ2-6
v_call: TRBV5-1
clone_size: -
d_call: -
cdr3_aa: CASSLAHVSGANVLTF
cdr3_nt: TGCGCCAGCAGCTTGGCCCACGTCTCTGGGGCCAACGTCCTGACTTTC

j_call: TRBJ1-1
v_call: TRBV12-3/TRBV12-4
clone_size: -
d_call: -
cdr3_aa: CASSPALGTEAFF
cdr3_nt: TGTGCCAGCAGCCCTGCCCTGGGTACTGAAGCTTTCTTT

j_call: TRBJ1-1
v_call: TRBV28
clone_size: -
d_call: TRBD1
cdr3_aa: CASRDTRTGSATEAFF
cdr3_nt: TGTGCCAGCAGAGATACACGGACAGGGTCGGCCACTGAAGCTTTCTTT

j_call: TRBJ1-3
v_call: TRBV5-1
clone_size: -
d_call: -
cdr3_aa: CASSLVTGPGNTIYF
cdr3_nt: TGCGCCAGCAGCTTGGTAACGGGGCCTGGAAACACCATATATTTT

j_call: TRBJ1-2
v_call: TRBV5-1
clone_size: -
d_call: TRBD1
cdr3_aa: CASSVTGQGGSGYTF
cdr3_nt: TGCGCCAGCAGCGTAACGGGACAGGGAGGCTCTGGCTACACCTTC

j_call: TRBJ2-2
v_call: TRBV5-1
clone_size: -
d_call: -
cdr3_aa: CASSGQGGSGELFF
cdr3_nt: TGCGCCAGCAGCGGACAGGGAGGGTCCGGGGAGCTGTTTTTT

j_call: TRBJ1-2
v_call: TRBV3-1/TRBV3-2
clone_size: -
d_call: -
cdr3_aa: CASSQGWGGYTF
cdr3_nt: TGTGCCAGCAGCCAGGGTTGGGGCGGCTACACCTTC

j_call: TRBJ1-1
v_call: TRBV3-1/TRBV3-2
clone_size: -
d_call: -
cdr3_aa: CASSPEGWKDTEAFF
cdr3_nt: TGTGCCAGCAGTCCAGAGGGGTGGAAGGACACTGAAGCTTTCTTT

j_call: TRBJ2-4
v_call: TRBV5-1
clone_size: -
d_call: -
cdr3_aa: CASSWRRPEDIQYF
cdr3_nt: TGCGCCAGCAGCTGGAGGAGGCCGGAGGACATTCAGTACTTC

j_call: TRBJ1-1
v_call: TRBV11-3
clone_size: -
d_call: -
cdr3_aa: CASSGLMRAFF
cdr3_nt: TGTGCCAGCAGTGGTCTAATGCGGGCTTTCTTT

j_call: TRBJ2-6
v_call: TRBV12-3/TRBV12-4
clone_size: -
d_call: -
cdr3_aa: CASSLSGANVLTF
cdr3_nt: TGTGCCAGCAGTTTGTCTGGGGCCAACGTCCTGACTTTC

j_call: TRBJ2-3
v_call: TRBV7-2
clone_size: -
d_call: -
cdr3_aa: CASNIFSDTQYF
cdr3_nt: TGTGCCAGCAACATATTCTCAGATACGCAGTATTTT

j_call: TRBJ1-1
v_call: TRBV10-1
clone_size: -
d_call: -
cdr3_aa: CASSEYRNTEAFF
cdr3_nt: TGCGCCAGCAGTGAGTACAGGAACACTGAAGCTTTCTTT

j_call: TRBJ2-3
v_call: TRBV7-2
clone_size: few
d_call: TRBD1
cdr3_aa: CASSLTGRRTDTQYF
cdr3_nt: TGTGCCAGCAGCTTGACAGGGCGACGCACAGATACGCAGTATTTT

j_call: TRBJ1-2
v_call: TRBV7-2
clone_size: -
d_call: -
cdr3_aa: CASSLAAAVYGYTF
cdr3_nt: TGTGCCAGCAGCTTAGCAGCGGCAGTATATGGCTACACCTTC

j_call: TRBJ1-5
v_call: TRBV9
clone_size: -
d_call: -
cdr3_aa: CASCGALSNQPQHF
cdr3_nt: TGTGCCAGCTGCGGGGCCTTGAGCAATCAGCCCCAGCATTTT

j_call: TRBJ2-6
v_call: TRBV11-1
clone_size: -
d_call: -
cdr3_aa: CASSLGRGVLTF
cdr3_nt: TGTGCCAGCAGCTTAGGCCGGGGCGTCCTGACTTTC

j_call: TRBJ2-1
v_call: TRBV7-3
clone_size: -
d_call: TRBD1
cdr3_aa: CASSFKGAGAEQFF
cdr3_nt: TGTGCCAGCAGTTTCAAGGGGGCCGGTGCCGAGCAGTTCTTC

j_call: TRBJ1-2
v_call: TRBV6-5
clone_size: -
d_call: TRBD1
cdr3_aa: CASNSRGRDYGYTF
cdr3_nt: TGTGCCAGTAATTCCAGGGGGCGAGACTATGGCTACACCTTC

j_call: TRBJ1-2
v_call: TRBV5-1
clone_size: once
d_call: TRBD1
cdr3_aa: CASSDLLQGRKGANYGYTF
cdr3_nt: TGCGCCAGCAGCGACCTGTTACAGGGGAGAAAGGGGGCTAACTATGGCTACACCTTC